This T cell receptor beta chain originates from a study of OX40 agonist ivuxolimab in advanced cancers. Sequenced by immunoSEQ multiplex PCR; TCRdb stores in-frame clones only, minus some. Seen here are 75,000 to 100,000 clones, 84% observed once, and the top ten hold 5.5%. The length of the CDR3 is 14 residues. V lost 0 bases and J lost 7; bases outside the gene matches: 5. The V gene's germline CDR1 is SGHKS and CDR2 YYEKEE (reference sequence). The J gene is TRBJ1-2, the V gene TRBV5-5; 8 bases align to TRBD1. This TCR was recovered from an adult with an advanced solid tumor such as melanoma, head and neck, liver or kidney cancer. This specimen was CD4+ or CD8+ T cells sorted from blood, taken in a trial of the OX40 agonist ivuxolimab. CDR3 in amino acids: CASSLDRGGIGYTF. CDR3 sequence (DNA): TGTGCCAGCAGCTTGGACAGGGGGGGCATTGGCTACACCTTC. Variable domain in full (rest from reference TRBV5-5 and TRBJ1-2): DAGVTQSPTHLIKTRGQQVTLRCSPISGHKSVSWYQQVLGQGPQFIFQYYEKEERGRGNFPDRFSARQFPNYSSELNVNALLLGDSALYLCASSLDRGGIGYTFGSGTRLTVV.